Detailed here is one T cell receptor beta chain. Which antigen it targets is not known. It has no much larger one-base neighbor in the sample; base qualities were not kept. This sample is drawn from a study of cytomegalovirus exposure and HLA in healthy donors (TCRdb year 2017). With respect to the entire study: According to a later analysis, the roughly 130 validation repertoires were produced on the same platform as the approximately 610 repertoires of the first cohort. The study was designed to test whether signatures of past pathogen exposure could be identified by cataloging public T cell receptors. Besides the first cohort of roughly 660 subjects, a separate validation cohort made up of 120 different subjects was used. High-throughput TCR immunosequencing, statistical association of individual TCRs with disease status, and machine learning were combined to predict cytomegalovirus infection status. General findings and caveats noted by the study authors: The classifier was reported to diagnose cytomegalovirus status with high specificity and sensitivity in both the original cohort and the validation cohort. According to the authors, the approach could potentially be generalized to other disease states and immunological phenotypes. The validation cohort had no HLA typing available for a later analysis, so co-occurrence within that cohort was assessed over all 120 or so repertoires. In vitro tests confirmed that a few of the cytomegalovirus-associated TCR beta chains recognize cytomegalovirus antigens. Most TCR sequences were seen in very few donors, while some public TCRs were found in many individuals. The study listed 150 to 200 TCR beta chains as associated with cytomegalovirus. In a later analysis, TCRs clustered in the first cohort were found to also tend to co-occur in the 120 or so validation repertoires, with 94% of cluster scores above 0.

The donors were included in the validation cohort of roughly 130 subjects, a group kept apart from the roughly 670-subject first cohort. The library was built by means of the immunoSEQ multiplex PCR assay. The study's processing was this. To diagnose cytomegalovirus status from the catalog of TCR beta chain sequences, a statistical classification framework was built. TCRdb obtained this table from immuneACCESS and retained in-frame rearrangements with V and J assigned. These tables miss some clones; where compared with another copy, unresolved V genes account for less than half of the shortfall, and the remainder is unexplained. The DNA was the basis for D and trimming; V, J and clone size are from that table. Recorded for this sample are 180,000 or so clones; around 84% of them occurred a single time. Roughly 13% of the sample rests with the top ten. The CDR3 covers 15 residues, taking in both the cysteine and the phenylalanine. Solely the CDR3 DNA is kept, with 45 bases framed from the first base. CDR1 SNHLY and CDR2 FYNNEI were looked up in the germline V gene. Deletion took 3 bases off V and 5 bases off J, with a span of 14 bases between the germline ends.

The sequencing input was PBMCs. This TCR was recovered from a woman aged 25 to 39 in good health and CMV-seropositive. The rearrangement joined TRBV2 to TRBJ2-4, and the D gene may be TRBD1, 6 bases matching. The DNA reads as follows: TGTGCCAGCAGTGAGGCTGAACAGGGCGAAAACATTCAGTACTTC. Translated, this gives CASSEAEQGENIQYF.